This TCR beta chain emerged from a study of blood T cell repertoires in COVID-19. As processed by the authors: Amplification from reference gene primers served as the basis for estimated nucleated cell counts. TCRdb keeps only in-frame clones here, not all; method: immunoSEQ multiplex PCR. D and trimming come from the DNA, and the V and J calls and clone size come from that table. The sample holds some 700,000 clones, over 80% seen once. Germline-derived CDR1 and CDR2 are LGHNA and YSLEER. The V gene lost 4 bases and the J gene lost 8 bases, with 9 bases spanning the gap. The CDR3 has 12 residues. The clonotype comes from a woman under 30 with acute or convalescent COVID-19. The chain joins TRBV4-3 to TRBJ2-1; TRBD2 might be the D (5 bases). Input material: peripheral blood. As DNA, the CDR3 is TGCGCCAGCAGCCTACACGGGGATGAGCAGTTCTTC. Its translation: CASSLHGDEQFF.